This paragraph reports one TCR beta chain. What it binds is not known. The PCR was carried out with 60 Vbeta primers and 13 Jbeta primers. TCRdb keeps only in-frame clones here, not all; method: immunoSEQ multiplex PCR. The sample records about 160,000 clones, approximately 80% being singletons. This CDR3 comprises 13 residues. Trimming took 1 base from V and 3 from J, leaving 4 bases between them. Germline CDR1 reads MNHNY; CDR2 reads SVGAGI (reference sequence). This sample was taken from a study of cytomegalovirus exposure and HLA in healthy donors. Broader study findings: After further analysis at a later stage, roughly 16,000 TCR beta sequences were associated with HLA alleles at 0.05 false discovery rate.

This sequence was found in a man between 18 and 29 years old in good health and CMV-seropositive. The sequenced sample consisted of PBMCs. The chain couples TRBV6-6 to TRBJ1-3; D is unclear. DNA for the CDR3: TGTGCCAGCAGTTACTTAGATGGAAACACCATATATTTT. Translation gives CASSYLDGNTIYF.